The 27 T cell receptor beta chains given below trace back to one sample, sequenced in a study of T cells of healthy individuals. Via MiXCR, TCRdb re-called the 5' RACE reads, giving one row per CDR3 protein. The sample yields about 53,000 distinct CDR3 sequences, about 14% seen once. Receptor source: a human donor in good health.

This clonotype occurred many times. The J gene is TRBJ1-5, the V gene TRBV5-5; D possibly corresponds to TRBD1 (6 bases). The germline V and J ends were trimmed by 3 bases and 3 bases, with 13 bases remaining between them. Germline assignment: CDR1 SGHKS and CDR2 YYEKEE (reference sequence). CDR3 length: 15 residues. The CDR3 sequence: CASSWVTGSNQPQHF. Here the CDR3 DNA reads TGTGCCAGCAGCTGGGTGACAGGTTCCAATCAGCCCCAGCATTTT.

About this clonotype: A much larger clone sits a single nucleotide away, making a read error possible. The rearrangement joins TRBV6-6 to TRBJ1-3; D is perhaps TRBD1 (5 bases). The CDR3 consists of 14 residues. Germline-derived CDR1 and CDR2 are MNHNY and SVGAGI (reference sequence). As DNA, the CDR3 is TGTGCCAACAGTCCCCGGGGCAGCAGAAACACCACATATTTT. Its translation: CANSPRGSRNTTYF.

This clonotype has more than one count but fewer than ten. The chain has TRBV2 and TRBJ2-5; no clear D gene. The germline gives CDR1 SNHLY, CDR2 FYNNEI. Trimming removed 11 bases from V and 1 base from J, with 8 bases in between. The CDR3 runs to 11 residues. CDR3 coding DNA: TGTGCCTCACTGGGCCAAGAGACCCAGTACTTC. Its protein product is CASLGQETQYF.

This clonotype was seen a handful of times. The rearrangement joins TRBV28 to TRBJ1-5; 7 nucleotides align to TRBD1. Germline V gives CDR1 MDHEN, CDR2 SYDVKM. The CDR3 spans 14 residues. V was clipped by 5 bases and J by 3 bases; unmatched bases: 4. The CDR3 loop is CASSRTGLNQPQHF. The CDR3 coding sequence is TGTGCCAGCAGTCGGACAGGACTCAATCAGCCCCAGCATTTT.

This clonotype appeared a few times. This rearrangement joins TRBV7-2 to TRBJ1-2, with 8 positions matching TRBD1. This CDR3 spans 14 amino acids. Germline CDR1 SGHTA, CDR2 FQGNSA. Trimming took 1 base from V and 6 from J; bases not matched to a gene: 4. Written as DNA, the CDR3 is TGTGCCAGCAGCTTAGTCGCCAGGGGGCATGGCTACACCTTC. This encodes CASSLVARGHGYTF.

This clonotype was seen a few times. The chain couples TRBV4-1 to TRBJ2-3; 8 nucleotides match TRBD2. After removal of 4 bases from V and 3 bases from J, the junction contained 6 bases not matched to a gene. The CDR3 covers 15 residues. Germline V CDR1 and CDR2: MGHRA, YSYEKL. CDR3 protein: CASSRLATRTDTQYF. For the CDR3, the DNA is TGCGCCAGCAGCCGACTAGCGACCCGGACAGATACGCAGTATTTT.

This chain uses TRBV19 with TRBJ2-2; possibly TRBD1 for D (5 bases). Germline CDR1 reads LNHDA; CDR2 reads SQIVND (reference sequence). The CDR3 runs 18 residues. Deletions cut 5 bases from V and 5 bases from J, with 24 bases between. In DNA form, the CDR3 reads TGTGCCAGTAGTTTCGACCTCCTAGGACAAGGGTGGACCGGGGAGCTGTTTTTT. Its protein is CASSFDLLGQGWTGELFF.

V gene TRBV7-8 combines with J gene TRBJ2-2; D remains unclear. V lost 6 bases and J lost 2, with 10 bases in between. The CDR3 consists of 14 residues. Germline-derived CDR1 and CDR2 are SGHVS and FQNEAQ. CDR3 sequence reads: CASSARRNTGELFF. The DNA of the CDR3 is TGTGCCAGCAGTGCCAGGAGAAACACCGGGGAGCTGTTTTTT.

The CDR3: CSASRAGGAYTGELFF. The CDR3 nucleotides are TGCAGTGCCAGTAGGGCAGGGGGCGCGTACACCGGGGAGCTGTTTTTT. The rearrangement links TRBV20-1 to TRBJ2-2; 8 bases agree with TRBD1. The CDR3 consists of 16 residues. Per germline, CDR1 DFQATT and CDR2 SNEGSKA (reference sequence). With 6 bases clipped from V and 3 bases from J, the junction kept 12 bases outside the gene matches.

This clonotype appeared many times. The genes are TRBV20-1 and TRBJ1-2; maybe TRBD1 (5 bases). Looked up from germline, CDR1 is DFQATT and CDR2 is SNEGSKA (reference sequence). This CDR3 is 12 amino acids long. Trimming removed 6 bases from V and 6 bases from J, with 14 bases in between. CDR3 bases: TGCAGTGCCGCCGGGCAGGGACATGGCTACACCTTC. Residues: CSAAGQGHGYTF.

A few counts support this clonotype. This chain joins TRBV20-1 and TRBJ1-2; the D gene is possibly TRBD1 (5 bases). Trimming shortened V by 5 bases and J by 7 bases, and 17 bases separated the two germline ends. In germline, CDR1 is DFQATT, CDR2 SNEGSKA (reference sequence). This CDR3 spans 13 amino acids. The DNA of the CDR3 is TGCAGTGCTTATGGGGGAATCTTACGTGGCTACACCTTC. Amino acids: CSAYGGILRGYTF.

This clonotype came up many times. The CDR3 DNA sequence: TGTGCCTGGATCGGGGGGTTTATCCCTGAAGCTTTCTTT. Protein product: CAWIGGFIPEAFF. The chain has TRBV30 and TRBJ1-1; D is possibly TRBD1 (5 bases). The CDR3 runs 13 residues. CDR1 and CDR2 (germline): GTSNPN, SVGIG (reference sequence). V was pared by 4 bases and J by 6 bases, with 15 bases between. Using reference TRBV30 and TRBJ1-1 for the parts outside the CDR3, the full variable domain is SQTIHQWPATLVQPVGSPLSLECTVEGTSNPNLYWYRQAAGRGLQLLFYSVGIGQISSEVPQNLSASRPQDRQFILSSKKLLLSDSGFYLCAWIGGFIPEAFFGQGTRLTVV.

This chain links TRBV12-3 or TRBV12-4 with TRBJ2-5; D possibly corresponds to TRBD1 (6 bases). The CDR3 has 13 residues. The V gene lost 4 bases and the J gene lost 3 bases, with 9 bases spanning the gap. The CDR3 loop reads CASSWDNEETQYF. The CDR3 bases are TGTGCCAGCAGTTGGGACAATGAAGAGACCCAGTACTTC.

The chain uses TRBV6-1 and TRBJ2-7; possible D gene TRBD1, 6 bases. The CDR3 loop spans 15 amino acids. The V end was cut by 5 bases, the J end by 0 bases, with 14 bases between. Germline V gene lookup returns CDR1 MNHNS and CDR2 SASEGT. In DNA, the CDR3 is TGTGCCAGCAGTCTTACAGGGTTTAGCTCCTACGAGCAGTACTTC. Amino acid sequence: CASSLTGFSSYEQYF.

This clonotype has a handful of counts. The genes are TRBV11-1 and TRBJ2-5; tentatively, D is TRBD2 (6 bases). Germline values: CDR1 SGHAT, CDR2 FQDESV (reference sequence). V was trimmed by 5 bases and J by 5 bases, leaving 27 bases between them. There are 18 residues in the CDR3. This CDR3 is CASSPNLVGVGGRETQYF. CDR3 nucleotide sequence: TGTGCCAGCAGCCCGAACCTGGTAGGCGTCGGGGGACGGGAGACCCAGTACTTC.

This clonotype was counted between two and nine times. V is TRBV2 and J is TRBJ1-5; the D gene is possibly TRBD1 (6 bases). CDR1 is SNHLY, CDR2 FYNNEI, per germline. Trimming removed 6 bases from V and 0 bases from J, with 9 bases in between. The CDR3 has 14 amino acids. In DNA form, the CDR3 reads TGTGCCAGCAGCCGACAGGATAGCAATCAGCCCCAGCATTTT. Protein: CASSRQDSNQPQHF.

This clonotype was observed a handful of times. The rearrangement joins TRBV24-1 to TRBJ2-2, with 7 bases aligning to TRBD1. V shed 8 bases and J 2 bases; nucleotides not matched to a gene: 4. CDR3 length: 14 amino acids. In germline, CDR1 is KGHDR, CDR2 SFDVKD. This CDR3 is CATTQGSNTGELFF. CDR3 nucleotides: TGTGCCACCACACAGGGGAGCAACACCGGGGAGCTGTTTTTT.

There are many counts of this clonotype. The chain uses TRBV4-3 and TRBJ2-5, with D unresolved. With 0 bases removed from V and 5 bases from J, the gap between germline ends came to 7 bases. Germline CDR1 and CDR2: LGHNA and YSLEER. This CDR3 spans 13 amino acids. The CDR3 reads CASSQDLRETQYF. CDR3 bases: TGCGCCAGCAGCCAAGATTTGAGGGAGACCCAGTACTTC.

The rearrangement uses TRBV21-1 and TRBJ2-3; the table's D call TRBD1 went unverified against the DNA. TRBV21-1 is shown as a pseudogene. The CDR3 has 14 residues. CDR3 DNA sequence: TGTGCCAGCAGCGAGGGACAGAACACAGATACGCAGTATTTT. This codes for CASSEGQNTDTQYF.

The chain recombines TRBV2 with TRBJ2-3; 7 nucleotides match TRBD1. CDR3 length: 15 residues. J lost 2 bases, V lost 5 bases, and 7 bases had no gene match. CDR1 and CDR2 (germline): SNHLY, FYNNEI. The CDR3 region is CASSTGQTNTDTQYF. CDR3 DNA sequence: TGTGCCAGCAGTACGGGACAGACTAACACAGATACGCAGTATTTT.

This clonotype occurred many times. The CDR3 sequence: CASSLIGTSDSYEQYF. CDR3 DNA: TGTGCCAGCAGTTTAATCGGAACCTCTGACTCCTACGAGCAGTACTTC. The chain joins TRBV27 to TRBJ2-7; D is ambiguous. Between the trimmed V and J ends, which lost 2 bases and 0 bases, there was a span of 14 bases. The CDR3 is 16 residues long. From germline, CDR1 is MNHEY and CDR2 SMNVEV (reference sequence).

This clonotype was counted a few times. The V gene is TRBV7-2, the J gene TRBJ1-1, with a tentative D call TRBD1 (5 bases). The germline gives CDR1 SGHTA, CDR2 FQGNSA. The ends were cut back, 2 bases at V and 6 bases at J, with 16 bases in the middle. The CDR3 extends over 15 amino acids. CDR3 amino acids: CASSLSVQLGAEAFF. As DNA, the CDR3 is TGTGCCAGCAGCTTAAGTGTTCAACTGGGGGCTGAAGCTTTCTTT.

This clonotype was counted ten times or more. The chain employs TRBV20-1 and TRBJ2-2; 9 positions match TRBD1. Per the germline V gene, CDR1 is DFQATT and CDR2 is SNEGSKA (reference sequence). The junction had 7 bases not matched to a gene; V was cut back by 6 bases and J by 5 bases. The CDR3 loop spans 14 amino acids. The CDR3 sequence is CSAADRGSTGELFF. The CDR3 DNA follows: TGCAGTGCGGCCGACAGGGGGAGTACCGGGGAGCTGTTTTTT.

This rearrangement joins TRBV3-1 to TRBJ1-1; 8 bases align to TRBD1. Germline CDR1 and CDR2: LGHDT and YNNKEL (reference sequence). The J segment lost 1 base and the V segment lost 5 bases, leaving 3 bases of the junction unmatched. The CDR3 has 14 residues. CDR3 sequence (DNA): TGTGCCAGCAGCTCGACAGGGGCGAACACTGAAGCTTTCTTT. Translation gives CASSSTGANTEAFF.

In the case of this clonotype: A junction end diverges from the germline sequence, so it may reflect a read error. The CDR3 region is CSVEADRDYEQYF. The CDR3 DNA sequence: TGCAGCGTCGAAGCGGACAGGGACTACGAGCAGTACTTC. This chain links TRBV29-1 with TRBJ2-7; 8 positions agree with TRBD1. The CDR3 runs 13 residues. Germline CDR1 is SQVTM and CDR2 is ANQGSEA.

This chain's CDR3 is CASSRGQAGGETQYF. For the CDR3, the DNA is TGTGCCAGCAGCCGAGGACAGGCGGGAGGAGAGACCCAGTACTTC. J is TRBJ2-5 and V is TRBV7-9; the D gene is possibly TRBD2 (8 bases). The V gene's germline CDR1 is SEHNR and CDR2 FQNEAQ (reference sequence). The CDR3 extends over 15 amino acids. The V end was cut by 5 bases, the J end by 4 bases, with 17 bases between.

This clonotype has a count of ten or more. The V and J genes are TRBV20-1 and TRBJ2-1, with 12 positions matching TRBD2. Germline V gives CDR1 DFQATT, CDR2 SNEGSKA (reference sequence). The CDR3 contains 15 residues. V lost 1 base to trimming and J lost 4 bases; unmatched junction nucleotides: 2. Here the CDR3 reads CSARGTSGAYNEQFF. In nucleotides, the CDR3 is TGCAGTGCTAGAGGGACTAGCGGGGCTTACAATGAGCAGTTCTTC.